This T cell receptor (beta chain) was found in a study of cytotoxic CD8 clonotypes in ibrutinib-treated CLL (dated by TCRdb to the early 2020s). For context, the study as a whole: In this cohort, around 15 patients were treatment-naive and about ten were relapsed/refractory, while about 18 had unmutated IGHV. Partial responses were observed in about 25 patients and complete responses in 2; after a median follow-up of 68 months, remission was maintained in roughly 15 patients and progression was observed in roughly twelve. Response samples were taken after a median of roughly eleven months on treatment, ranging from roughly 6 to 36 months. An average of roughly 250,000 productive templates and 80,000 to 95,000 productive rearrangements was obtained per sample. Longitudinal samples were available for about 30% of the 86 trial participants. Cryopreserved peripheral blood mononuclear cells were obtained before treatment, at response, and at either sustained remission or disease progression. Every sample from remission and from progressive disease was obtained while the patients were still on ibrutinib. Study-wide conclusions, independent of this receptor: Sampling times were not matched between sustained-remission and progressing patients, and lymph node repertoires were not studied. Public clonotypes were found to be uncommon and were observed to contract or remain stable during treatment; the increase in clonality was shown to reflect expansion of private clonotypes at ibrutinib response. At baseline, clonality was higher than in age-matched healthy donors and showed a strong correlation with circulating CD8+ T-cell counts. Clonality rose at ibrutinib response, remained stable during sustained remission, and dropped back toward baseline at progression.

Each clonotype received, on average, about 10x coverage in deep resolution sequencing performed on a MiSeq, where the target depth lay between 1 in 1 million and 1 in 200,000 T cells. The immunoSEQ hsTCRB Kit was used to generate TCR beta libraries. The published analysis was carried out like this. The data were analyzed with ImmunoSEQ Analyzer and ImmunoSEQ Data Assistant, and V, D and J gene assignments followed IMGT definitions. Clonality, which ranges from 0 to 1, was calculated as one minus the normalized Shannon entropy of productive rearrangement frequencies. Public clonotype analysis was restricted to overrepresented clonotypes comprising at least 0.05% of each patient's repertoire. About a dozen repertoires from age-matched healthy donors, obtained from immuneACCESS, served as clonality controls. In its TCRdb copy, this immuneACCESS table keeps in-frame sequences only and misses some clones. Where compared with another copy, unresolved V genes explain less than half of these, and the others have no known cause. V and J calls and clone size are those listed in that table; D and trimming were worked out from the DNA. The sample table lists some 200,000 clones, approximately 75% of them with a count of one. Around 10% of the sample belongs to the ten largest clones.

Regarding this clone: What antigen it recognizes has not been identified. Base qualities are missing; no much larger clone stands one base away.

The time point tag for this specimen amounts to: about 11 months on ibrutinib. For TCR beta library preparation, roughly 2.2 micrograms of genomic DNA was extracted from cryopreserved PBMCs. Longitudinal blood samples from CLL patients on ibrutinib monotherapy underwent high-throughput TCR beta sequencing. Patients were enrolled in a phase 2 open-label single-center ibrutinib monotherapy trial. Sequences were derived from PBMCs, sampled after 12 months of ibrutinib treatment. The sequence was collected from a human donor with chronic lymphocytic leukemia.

In nucleotide form, the sequence is TGCGCCAGCAGGCCAGCGGCCAGCTCCTACAATGAGCAGTTCTTC. Protein translation: CASRPAASSYNEQFF. The V and J segments used are TRBV5-1 and TRBJ2-1; the D gene is perhaps TRBD2, on 5 matching bases. From the germline V gene, CDR1 is SGHRS and CDR2 is YFSETQ. The CDR3 runs 15 residues from the cysteine to the phenylalanine. The entry retains the CDR3 DNA only, 45 bases that are in frame from base 1. The germline ends are 12 bases apart after V is trimmed by 5 bases and J by 0 bases.